The rows below give T cell receptor beta chains drawn from one sample of a study of shared clonotypes between healthy human individuals. Only in-frame clones appear in the TCRdb table, and some are missing; sequencing was by immunoSEQ multiplex PCR. The sample has some 2.4 million clones, approximately 93% seen once. The sequencing input was naive CD4+ T cells from PBMCs. These receptors came from a man aged 18 to 29 in good health. Some clones in this sample may be carry-over from other donors' samples. CDR3s include the opening cysteine and the closing phenylalanine or tryptophan.

V gene,J gene,CDR3 protein
TRBV5-1,TRBJ1-4,CASSRATGGEKLFF
TRBV4-1,TRBJ2-6,CASSHPSGSWDSGANVLTF
TRBV14,TRBJ1-2,CASSQEAMWVRGYTF
TRBV19,TRBJ2-5,CASSTYVSQETQYF
TRBV5-6,TRBJ2-1,CASSLYRAGGEEQFF
TRBV4-1,TRBJ2-2,CASSPLGLAGELFF
TRBV4-2,TRBJ2-7,CASSQVAGDEEQYF
TRBV18,TRBJ1-1,CASSPTTQRDWTQTHTRGAFF
TRBV5-1,TRBJ2-5,CASSLAGTSLGSQYF
TRBV29-1,TRBJ1-5,CSVATGGINQPQHF
TRBV11-2,TRBJ2-2,CASRELKRETNTGELFF
TRBV9,TRBJ2-1,CASSVGAVSYNEQFF
TRBV18,TRBJ2-1,CASSPPSLGQYNEQFF
TRBV2,TRBJ2-7,CASSEALIMGGPGDEQYF
TRBV19,TRBJ2-4,CASSTVLRNIQYF
TRBV9,TRBJ1-1,CASSGVENTEAFF
TRBV14,TRBJ2-1,CASTPRLSGGPNEQFF
TRBV9,TRBJ2-1,CASSSSSGLTYNEQFF
TRBV6-5,TRBJ1-6,CASSYGSVEALHF
TRBV10-2,TRBJ1-2,CASSYGPALNYGYTF
TRBV27,TRBJ1-1,CASSSPPEGPNTEAFF
TRBV7-2,TRBJ1-2,CASSFLSVQGGNYGYTF
TRBV28,TRBJ2-7,CASSFQLDTGSYEQYF
TRBV7-6,TRBJ2-7,CASSRGTSYEQYF
TRBV5-1,TRBJ2-3,CASSLGIGRRPSTDTQYF
TRBV30,TRBJ2-2,CAWSVGNLAGYTGELFF
TRBV1,TRBJ2-7,CTSSQAAGAYYEQYF
TRBV2,TRBJ1-4,CASEYPGSEKLFF
TRBV20-1,TRBJ1-2,CSAAGNGYTF